This entry describes one T cell receptor (beta chain). Its antigen remains unknown. One entry per CDR3 protein, called by TCRdb with MiXCR from the multiplex PCR reads. This table holds about 230,000 distinct CDR3 sequences, roughly 30% found once. The source of the sample is a study of breast tumors, draining lymph nodes, adjacent tissues. General study findings and limits: Luminal-like breast cancer showed significantly higher tumor–nontumor repertoire similarity than basal-like. Compared with lymph nodes, tumors were less diverse; compared with nontumor tissue, more. Tumor T cell lymph node origin was a supported hypothesis, not proven. Data fit most tumor T cells coming from lymph node, expanding in tumor.

Axillary draining lymph nodes of breast cancer patients supplied the node samples. Germline V gene sequence: CDR1 SQVTM, CDR2 ANQGSEA. The CDR3 extends over 13 amino acids. V was trimmed by 6 bases and J by 14 bases, leaving 22 bases between them. The receptor was isolated from a female donor with breast cancer. Some clones in this sample may be carry-over from other donors' samples. Sequencing used axillary lymph node tissue. This rearrangement joins TRBV29-1 to TRBJ1-4; D ambiguous. DNA of the CDR3: TGCAGCGTGTCCTTGGGCGTGGGTGAGCAGCTGTTTTTT. It yields the protein CSVSLGVGEQLFF.